These 25 T cell receptor beta chains were all obtained from the same sample, sequenced in a study of cytomegalovirus exposure and HLA in healthy donors. A multiplex PCR was run with 60 Vbeta primers and 13 Jbeta primers. Sequenced by immunoSEQ multiplex PCR; TCRdb stores in-frame clones only, minus some. This table has 130,000 or so clones, roughly 82% appearing once. The sequenced material came from PBMCs. The receptors originated from a woman aged 18-35 years in good health and CMV-seronegative.

This clone was counted a few times. V and J are TRBV2 and TRBJ1-5, with a weak D call TRBD1 (5 bases). The CDR3 is 15 residues long. V was cut by 11 bases and J by 2 bases, with 19 bases left in between. Germline V gene data show CDR1 as SNHLY and CDR2 as FYNNEI. The CDR3 loop reads CAAGMDNTGNQPQHF. In nucleotides, the CDR3 is TGTGCCGCGGGAATGGACAACACCGGCAATCAGCCCCAGCATTTT.

The chain links TRBV7-9 to TRBJ2-7; the D gene is possibly TRBD1 (5 bases). The CDR3 is 12 residues long. Germline V lookup: CDR1 SEHNR, CDR2 FQNEAQ (reference sequence). The germline V and J ends were trimmed by 5 bases and 2 bases, with 7 bases remaining between them. CDR3 region: CASSRGTYEQYF. The CDR3 nucleotides are TGTGCCAGCAGCAGGGGAACCTACGAGCAGTACTTC.

In this sample, this clone turned up once. V usage is TRBV7-9 and J usage is TRBJ1-2; D possibly corresponds to TRBD1 (5 bases). With 5 bases removed from V and 3 bases from J, the gap between germline ends came to 16 bases. The CDR3 runs to 15 residues. CDR1 is SEHNR and CDR2 is FQNEAQ in the germline V gene (reference sequence). CDR3 sequence reads: CASSPGPPRHYGYTF. DNA of the CDR3: TGTGCCAGCAGCCCAGGGCCCCCCAGGCACTATGGCTACACCTTC.

The chain carries TRBV10-3 and TRBJ2-1; TRBD1 matches at 7 bases. V dropped 9 bases and J dropped 7; count of bases not matched to a gene: 12. The CDR3 has 14 residues. Germline CDR1 and CDR2: ENHRY and SYGVKD. This CDR3 is CAIAPWTGSNEQFF. The CDR3 DNA sequence: TGTGCCATTGCTCCCTGGACAGGTTCAAATGAGCAGTTCTTC.

J is TRBJ2-5 and V is TRBV7-9; a possible D gene is TRBD2 (6 bases). Trimming removed 5 bases at V and 1 base at J, with 14 bases between. CDR1 and CDR2 from the germline V gene are SEHNR and FQNEAQ (reference sequence). The CDR3 totals 15 residues. The CDR3 sequence is CASSTPRTTQETQYF. CDR3 DNA: TGTGCCAGCAGCACTCCTCGGACTACCCAAGAGACCCAGTACTTC.

V and J are TRBV4-1 and TRBJ2-1; tentatively, D is TRBD1 (5 bases). Trimming shortened V by 3 bases and J by 5 bases, and 14 bases separated the two germline ends. CDR1 and CDR2 (germline): MGHRA, YSYEKL. The CDR3 is made up of 15 amino acids. The CDR3 region is CASSHLKGQNNEQFF. The CDR3 region has the DNA TGCGCCAGCAGCCATCTCAAGGGGCAAAACAATGAGCAGTTCTTC.

The chain joins TRBV30 to TRBJ2-1; 13 nucleotides line up with TRBD2. The junction had 6 bases not matched to a gene; V was cut back by 1 base and J by 9 bases. Germline V gene lookup returns CDR1 GTSNPN and CDR2 SVGIG (reference sequence). The length of the CDR3 is 15 residues. Written as DNA, the CDR3 is TGTGCCTGGAGTGAGACTAGCGGGGGGTTCGGTGAGCAGTTCTTC. As protein: CAWSETSGGFGEQFF.

This chain uses TRBV6-4 with TRBJ2-7, with TRBD2 identical over 8 bases. Trimming at V came to 0 bases and at J to 0 bases, leaving 4 bases not matched to a gene. The CDR3 runs 16 residues. Germline-derived CDR1 and CDR2 are MRHNA and SNTAGT. In DNA, the CDR3 is TGTGCCAGCAGTGACTCGTCGCGGGAGGACTCCTACGAGCAGTACTTC. The encoded protein is CASSDSSREDSYEQYF.

Only one count was recorded for this clone. CDR3 protein: CASSLGQGWKAFF. In nucleotides, the CDR3 is TGTGCCAGCAGTCTTGGACAGGGGTGGAAAGCTTTCTTT. V gene TRBV27 combines with J gene TRBJ1-1; 9 bases map to TRBD1. Looked up from germline, CDR1 is MNHEY and CDR2 is SMNVEV (reference sequence). The CDR3 loop spans 13 amino acids. J gave up 9 bases and V 5 bases, and 7 bases lay outside the gene matches.

This clone has just one count. The chain carries TRBV14 and TRBJ2-3; 7 bases map to TRBD2. The CDR3 spans 16 residues. CDR1 and CDR2 (germline): SGHDN, FVKESK. V was pared by 0 bases and J by 9 bases, with 12 bases of the junction left unmatched. CDR3 loop: CASSQDPVLAGGTQYF. DNA of the CDR3: TGTGCCAGCAGCCAAGACCCGGTTCTAGCCGGGGGGACGCAGTATTTT.

This chain links TRBV7-6 with TRBJ1-2; D gene uncertain. Per the germline V gene, CDR1 is SGHVS and CDR2 is FNYEAQ. Trimming left V 2 bases short and J 7 bases short, with 14 bases between. CDR3 length: 14 residues. CDR3 nucleotides: TGTGCCAGCAGCTTATCACCGGGAGCCGGTGGCTACACCTTC. Residues: CASSLSPGAGGYTF.

This clone was seen more than once but under ten times. The chain is built from TRBV18 and TRBJ1-6; possibly TRBD1 for D (5 bases). The CDR3 extends over 15 amino acids. CDR1 is KGHSH and CDR2 is LQKENI in the germline V gene. Trimming left V 6 bases short and J 7 bases short, with 16 bases between. In DNA, the CDR3 is TGTGCCAGCTCCCCTTGGGGCGTCTCCAATTCACCCCTCCACTTT. This encodes CASSPWGVSNSPLHF.

The CDR3 protein is CASSSSGASASNSPLHF. The CDR3 DNA reads as TGCGCCAGCAGCTCATCCGGCGCAAGCGCTTCTAATTCACCCCTCCACTTT. The chain is built from TRBV5-1 and TRBJ1-6; D is unresolved. Germline assignment: CDR1 SGHRS and CDR2 YFSETQ. V was trimmed by 3 bases and J by 6 bases, leaving 19 bases between them. The CDR3 is made up of 17 amino acids.

This chain joins TRBV7-8 and TRBJ2-5; 8 bases map to TRBD2. The V segment lost 1 base and the J segment 5 bases; nucleotides outside the gene matches: 15. CDR1 is SGHVS, CDR2 FQNEAQ, per germline. The CDR3 runs to 18 residues. CDR3 sequence reads: CASSLDGTRGPVGETQYF. CDR3 bases: TGTGCCAGCAGCTTAGACGGGACTAGGGGACCGGTTGGGGAGACCCAGTACTTC.

The chain is built from TRBV6-5 and TRBJ1-1; possibly TRBD1 for D (6 bases). V lost 6 bases and J lost 8, with 10 bases in between. The CDR3 runs to 11 residues. Germline assignment: CDR1 MNHEY and CDR2 SVGAGI. The CDR3 DNA sequence: TGTGCCAGCAGACTAGGGGGAGAAGCTTTCTTT. Its translation: CASRLGGEAFF.

The V and J genes are TRBV6-1 and TRBJ1-4; 10 bases agree with TRBD1. This CDR3 has 14 amino acids. V lost 5 bases, J lost 7 bases, and 4 bases stayed unmatched. Per germline, CDR1 MNHNS and CDR2 SASEGT. The CDR3 sequence: CASSRDRGGEKLFF. CDR3 DNA: TGTGCCAGCAGTCGGGACAGGGGAGGTGAAAAACTGTTTTTT.

The chain combines TRBV7-9 with TRBJ2-1, with 9 nucleotides matching TRBD1. There are 16 residues in the CDR3. Germline V CDR1 and CDR2: SEHNR, FQNEAQ (reference sequence). With 3 bases clipped from V and 1 base from J, the junction kept 4 bases outside the gene matches. CDR3 in amino acids: CASSFGTGSSYNEQFF. As DNA, the CDR3 is TGTGCCAGCAGCTTCGGGACAGGGAGTTCCTACAATGAGCAGTTCTTC.

This clone was observed a single time. The J gene is TRBJ2-3, the V gene TRBV7-6, with 12 bases identical to TRBD2. Germline V gene data show CDR1 as SGHVS and CDR2 as FNYEAQ. With 4 bases clipped from V and 0 bases from J, the junction kept 5 bases outside the gene matches. The CDR3 extends over 17 amino acids. Here the CDR3 reads CASSSGLAGSSTDTQYF. The CDR3 DNA sequence: TGTGCCAGCAGCTCCGGACTAGCGGGGTCTAGCACAGATACGCAGTATTTT. The complete variable domain, with remaining parts taken from reference TRBV7-6 and TRBJ2-3, reads GAGVSQSPRYKVTKRGQDVALRCDPISGHVSLYWYRQALGQGPEFLTYFNYEAQQDKSGLPNDRFSAERPEGSISTLTIQRTEQRDSAMYRCASSSGLAGSSTDTQYFGPGTRLTVL.

In its sample, this clone was seen once. V is TRBV21-1 and J is TRBJ1-2; TRBD1 reflects the table's D call only, with no check against the DNA. TRBV21-1 constitutes a pseudogene. The CDR3 covers 14 residues. CDR3 nucleotide sequence: TGTGCCAGCAGCATAGACAGGGTCGAGCATGGCTACACCTTC. Its protein product is CASSIDRVEHGYTF.

This sequence joins TRBV5-1 and TRBJ2-1, with 13 bases fitting TRBD2. The CDR3 spans 17 residues. Germline V gene lookup returns CDR1 SGHRS and CDR2 YFSETQ. Trimming removed 2 bases from V and 6 bases from J; junction bases left unmatched: 8. In nucleotides, the CDR3 is TGCGCCAGCAGCTTAGCTCCCGGGACTAGCGGGACCAATGAGCAGTTCTTC. This translates into CASSLAPGTSGTNEQFF.

The sample holds a few counts of this clone. The gene calls are TRBV7-9 and TRBJ2-7; the match to TRBD1 covers 8 bases. Germline values: CDR1 SEHNR, CDR2 FQNEAQ (reference sequence). This CDR3 region has 14 residues. V dropped 4 bases and J dropped 1; count of bases not matched to a gene: 3. In nucleotides, the CDR3 is TGTGCCAGCAGCTGGGGACAGGATTCCTACGAGCAGTACTTC. It encodes CASSWGQDSYEQYF.

The chain recombines TRBV5-1 with TRBJ2-3, with TRBD2 matching 11 bases. Germline CDR1 is SGHRS and CDR2 is YFSETQ. CDR3 length: 15 amino acids. V was pared by 4 bases and J by 5 bases, with 6 bases of the junction left unmatched. CDR3 sequence reads: CASSAWLAGGDTQYF. As DNA, the CDR3 is TGCGCCAGCAGCGCATGGCTAGCGGGAGGAGATACGCAGTATTTT.

This clone was seen a handful of times. The J gene is TRBJ1-4, the V gene TRBV23-1; 7 bases agree with TRBD1. TRBV23-1 is an ORF, and what it does is uncertain. V gave up 3 bases and J gave up 3 bases; unmatched junction bases: 13. This CDR3 is 18 amino acids long. This chain's CDR3 is CASSQRDRRDSPNEKLFF. As DNA, the CDR3 is TGCGCCAGCAGTCAGCGGGACAGAAGGGACAGCCCTAATGAAAAACTGTTTTTT.

The chain carries TRBV6-5 and TRBJ2-5; 7 bases agree with TRBD1. CDR1 MNHEY and CDR2 SVGAGI come from the germline V gene. The J segment lost 4 bases and the V segment lost 6 bases, leaving 5 bases of the junction unmatched. This CDR3 contains 13 residues. The CDR3 sequence is CASRQPGGETQYF. CDR3 DNA sequence: TGTGCCAGCAGACAACCAGGGGGAGAGACCCAGTACTTC.

The V call is TRBV4-1, the J call TRBJ2-4, with D possibly TRBD1 on 6 matching bases. Trimming cost V 0 bases and J 0 bases, with 12 bases left between them. CDR1 and CDR2 from the germline V gene are MGHRA and YSYEKL. The CDR3 has 17 residues. Here the CDR3 DNA reads TGCGCCAGCAGCCAAGAAACAGGGAGAGGAGCCAAAAACATTCAGTACTTC. Its protein product is CASSQETGRGAKNIQYF.